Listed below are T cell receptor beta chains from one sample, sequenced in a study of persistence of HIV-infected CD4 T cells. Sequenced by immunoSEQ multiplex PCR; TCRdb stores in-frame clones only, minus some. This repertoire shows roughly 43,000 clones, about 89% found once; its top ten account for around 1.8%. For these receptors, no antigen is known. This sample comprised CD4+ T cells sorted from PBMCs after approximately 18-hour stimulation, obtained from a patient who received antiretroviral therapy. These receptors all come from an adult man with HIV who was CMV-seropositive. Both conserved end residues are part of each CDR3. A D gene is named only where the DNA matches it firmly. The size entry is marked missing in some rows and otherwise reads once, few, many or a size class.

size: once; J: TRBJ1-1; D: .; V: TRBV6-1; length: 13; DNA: TGTGCCAGCAGTACCGGTACGAACACTGAAGCTTTCTTT; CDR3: CASSTGTNTEAFF
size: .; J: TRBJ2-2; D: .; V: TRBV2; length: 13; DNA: TGTGCCAGCAGTGAAACTAGACACGGGGAGCTGTTTTTT; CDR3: CASSETRHGELFF
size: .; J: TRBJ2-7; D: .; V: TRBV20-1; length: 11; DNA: TGCAGTGCTAGTGGGCCCTACGAGCAGTACTTC; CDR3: CSASGPYEQYF
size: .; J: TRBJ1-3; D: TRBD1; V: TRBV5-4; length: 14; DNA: TGTGCCAGCAGCTTACAGGGGACTGGAAACACCATATATTTT; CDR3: CASSLQGTGNTIYF
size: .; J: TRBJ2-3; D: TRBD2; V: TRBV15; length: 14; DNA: TGTGCCACCGGCCGGGGGGGTAGCACAGATACGCAGTATTTT; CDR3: CATGRGGSTDTQYF
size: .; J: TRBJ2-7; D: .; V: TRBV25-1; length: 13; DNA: TGTGCCAGCAGAGGACAGGGAGGGTGGCTGCAGTACTTC; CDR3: CASRGQGGWLQYF
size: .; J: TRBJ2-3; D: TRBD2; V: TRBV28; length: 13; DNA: TGTGCCAGCCCGACTAGCGGGCGAGATACGCAGTATTTT; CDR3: CASPTSGRDTQYF
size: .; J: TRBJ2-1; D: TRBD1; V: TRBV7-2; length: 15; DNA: TGTGCCAGCAGCTCCGACAGGGGACCCCACAATGAGCAGTTCTTC; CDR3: CASSSDRGPHNEQFF
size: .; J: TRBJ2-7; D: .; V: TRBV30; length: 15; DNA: TGTGCCTGGAGTGGGGGCAGGGCCTACTCCTACGAGCAGTACTTC; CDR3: CAWSGGRAYSYEQYF
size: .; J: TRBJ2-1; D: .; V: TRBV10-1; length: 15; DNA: TGCGCCAGCAGTGAGTCCGGTAGCTCCTACAATGAGCAGTTCTTC; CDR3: CASSESGSSYNEQFF
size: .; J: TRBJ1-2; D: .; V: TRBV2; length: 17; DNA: TGTGCCAGCAGTGAAGGGTCTCCGGGACACCTGAACTATGGCTACACCTTC; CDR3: CASSEGSPGHLNYGYTF
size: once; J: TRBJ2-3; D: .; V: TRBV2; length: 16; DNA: TGTGCCAGCAGTGAACTTCGAGGGGCGAGCACAGATACGCAGTATTTT; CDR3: CASSELRGASTDTQYF
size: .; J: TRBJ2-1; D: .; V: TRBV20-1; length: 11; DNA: TGCAGTGCTCCCGGGGCAAGGGGGCAGTTCTTC; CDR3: CSAPGARGQFF
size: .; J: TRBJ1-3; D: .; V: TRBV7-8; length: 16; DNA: TGTGCCAGCAGCTTAGTACTGGCCCACTCTGGAAACACCATATATTTT; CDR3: CASSLVLAHSGNTIYF
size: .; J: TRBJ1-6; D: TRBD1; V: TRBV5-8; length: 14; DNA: TGTGCCAGCAGCTTAGGAGGGGGCAACTCACCCCTCCACTTT; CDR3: CASSLGGGNSPLHF
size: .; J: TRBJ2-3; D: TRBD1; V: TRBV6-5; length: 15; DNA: TGTGCCAGCAGACCCGGACAGGGAGGCACAGATACGCAGTATTTT; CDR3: CASRPGQGGTDTQYF
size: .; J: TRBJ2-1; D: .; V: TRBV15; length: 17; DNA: TGTGCCACCAGCAGAGGGGGCGGGGCCAATAGGTACAATGAGCAGTTCTTC; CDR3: CATSRGGGANRYNEQFF